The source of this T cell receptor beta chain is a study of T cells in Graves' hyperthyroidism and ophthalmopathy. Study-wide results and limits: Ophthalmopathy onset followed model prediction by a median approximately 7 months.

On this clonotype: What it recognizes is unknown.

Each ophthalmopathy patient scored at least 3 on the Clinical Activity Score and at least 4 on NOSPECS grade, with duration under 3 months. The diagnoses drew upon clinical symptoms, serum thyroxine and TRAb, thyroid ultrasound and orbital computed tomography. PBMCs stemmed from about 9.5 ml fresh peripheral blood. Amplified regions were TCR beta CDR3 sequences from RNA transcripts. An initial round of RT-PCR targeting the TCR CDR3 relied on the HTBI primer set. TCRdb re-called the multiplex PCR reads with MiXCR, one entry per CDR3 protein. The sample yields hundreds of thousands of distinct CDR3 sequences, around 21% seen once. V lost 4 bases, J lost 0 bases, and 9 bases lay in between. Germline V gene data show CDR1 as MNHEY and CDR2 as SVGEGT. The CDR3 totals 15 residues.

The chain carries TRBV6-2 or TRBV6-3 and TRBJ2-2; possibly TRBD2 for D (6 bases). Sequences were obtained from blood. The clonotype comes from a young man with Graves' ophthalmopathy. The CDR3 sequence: CASSSGASNTGELFF. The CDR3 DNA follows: TGTGCCAGCAGTTCGGGAGCGTCGAACACCGGGGAGCTGTTTTTT.